A selection of T cell receptor beta chains follows, all from one sample in a study of blood T cell repertoires in COVID-19. Sequencing used immunoSEQ multiplex PCR; TCRdb keeps in-frame clones, though not all of them. The table lists over 85,000 clones, about 90% of them singletons, with roughly 8.3% in the top ten. Specimen: peripheral blood. These receptors were obtained from a woman aged 70 to 79 with acute or convalescent COVID-19. Both conserved end residues are part of each CDR3. The order of the fields is D gene, V gene, J gene, clone size, CDR3 protein, CDR3 DNA. D genes are given only for firm matches. Expanded clones get a size class; other rows say once, few or many, or leave the size out.

d_gene: TRBD1; v_gene: TRBV5-1; j_gene: TRBJ2-7; abundance: -; CDR3aa: CASSLAFGQGWYEQYF; CDR3nt: TGCGCCAGCAGCTTGGCCTTCGGACAGGGGTGGTACGAGCAGTACTTC
d_gene: -; v_gene: TRBV19; j_gene: TRBJ1-4; abundance: -; CDR3aa: CASSQSGETNEKLFF; CDR3nt: TGTGCCAGTAGTCAATCAGGGGAGACTAATGAAAAACTGTTTTTT
d_gene: -; v_gene: TRBV19; j_gene: TRBJ2-5; abundance: -; CDR3aa: CASSIGRGQETQYF; CDR3nt: TGTGCCAGTAGTATAGGGCGGGGTCAAGAGACCCAGTACTTC
d_gene: TRBD2; v_gene: TRBV4-1; j_gene: TRBJ2-1; abundance: -; CDR3aa: CASSQVFTSGNDEQFF; CDR3nt: TGCGCCAGCAGCCAAGTTTTTACTAGCGGGAACGATGAGCAGTTCTTC
d_gene: -; v_gene: TRBV2; j_gene: TRBJ1-2; abundance: -; CDR3aa: CASSQGSRGYTF; CDR3nt: TGTGCCAGCAGCCAGGGATCGAGGGGCTACACCTTC
d_gene: TRBD1; v_gene: TRBV2; j_gene: TRBJ2-1; abundance: -; CDR3aa: CASSGLDRGSILFF; CDR3nt: TGTGCCAGCAGTGGACTAGACAGGGGGTCGATACTGTTCTTC
d_gene: -; v_gene: TRBV7-8; j_gene: TRBJ2-6; abundance: -; CDR3aa: CASSRYSGANVLTF; CDR3nt: TGTGCCAGCAGTCGCTACTCTGGGGCCAACGTCCTGACTTTC
d_gene: TRBD1; v_gene: TRBV3-1/TRBV3-2; j_gene: TRBJ2-1; abundance: -; CDR3aa: CASSQGTGSRYNEQFF; CDR3nt: TGTGCCAGCAGCCAAGGGACAGGGAGCCGATACAATGAGCAGTTCTTC
d_gene: TRBD1; v_gene: TRBV30; j_gene: TRBJ1-1; abundance: once; CDR3aa: CAWDGRVSRGLTEAFF; CDR3nt: TGTGCCTGGGACGGACGGGTAAGCAGGGGGCTTACTGAAGCTTTCTTT
d_gene: TRBD1; v_gene: TRBV5-1; j_gene: TRBJ2-1; abundance: -; CDR3aa: CASSRSGTDSYNEQFF; CDR3nt: TGCGCCAGCAGCCGATCCGGGACAGATAGTTACAATGAGCAGTTCTTC
d_gene: TRBD2; v_gene: TRBV5-1; j_gene: TRBJ2-3; abundance: -; CDR3aa: CASSLEPSGLSTDTQYF; CDR3nt: TGCGCCAGCAGCTTGGAGCCTAGCGGGCTAAGCACAGATACGCAGTATTTT
d_gene: -; v_gene: TRBV24-1; j_gene: TRBJ2-1; abundance: -; CDR3aa: CATSDTSRNEQFF; CDR3nt: TGTGCCACCAGTGATACCTCTCGGAATGAGCAGTTCTTC
d_gene: -; v_gene: TRBV21-1; j_gene: TRBJ1-5; abundance: -; CDR3aa: CASSKVWDRVLQPQHF; CDR3nt: TGTGCCAGCAGCAAAGTGTGGGACAGGGTTCTTCAGCCCCAGCATTTT
d_gene: -; v_gene: TRBV6-1; j_gene: TRBJ1-2; abundance: -; CDR3aa: CASSESRAGRGYF; CDR3nt: TGTGCCAGCAGTGAATCGCGAGCGGGAAGAGGCTACTTC
d_gene: -; v_gene: TRBV20-1; j_gene: TRBJ2-7; abundance: once; CDR3aa: CSARDNEQYF; CDR3nt: TGCAGTGCGAGGGACAACGAGCAGTACTTC
d_gene: -; v_gene: TRBV28; j_gene: TRBJ1-2; abundance: once; CDR3aa: CASRQGFRKEAYGYTF; CDR3nt: TGTGCCAGCAGACAGGGTTTTCGTAAAGAAGCCTATGGCTACACCTTC
d_gene: TRBD2; v_gene: TRBV11-2; j_gene: TRBJ2-1; abundance: -; CDR3aa: CASSWTSGDSSYNEQFF; CDR3nt: TGTGCCAGCAGCTGGACTAGCGGGGATAGCTCCTACAATGAGCAGTTCTTC
d_gene: TRBD2; v_gene: TRBV27; j_gene: TRBJ2-1; abundance: once; CDR3aa: CARRTSGTEQFF; CDR3nt: TGTGCCAGACGGACTAGCGGGACCGAGCAGTTCTTC
d_gene: TRBD1; v_gene: TRBV6-6; j_gene: TRBJ2-7; abundance: once; CDR3aa: CASSQRDRGAFEQYF; CDR3nt: TGTGCCAGCAGTCAACGGGACAGGGGAGCTTTCGAGCAGTACTTC
d_gene: -; v_gene: TRBV27; j_gene: TRBJ1-2; abundance: -; CDR3aa: CASSLSDRHYGYTF; CDR3nt: TGTGCCAGCAGTTTATCTGACAGGCACTATGGCTACACCTTC
d_gene: -; v_gene: TRBV10-2; j_gene: TRBJ1-2; abundance: -; CDR3aa: CASSEWRDGYTF; CDR3nt: TGCGCCAGCAGTGAGTGGAGAGATGGCTACACCTTC
d_gene: TRBD1; v_gene: TRBV7-9; j_gene: TRBJ1-2; abundance: -; CDR3aa: CASSQSGTGNGYTF; CDR3nt: TGTGCCAGCAGCCAAAGCGGGACAGGTAATGGCTACACCTTC
d_gene: TRBD2; v_gene: TRBV19; j_gene: TRBJ2-7; abundance: -; CDR3aa: CASSIVAGGSYEQYF; CDR3nt: TGTGCCAGTAGTATAGTAGCGGGGGGCTCCTACGAGCAGTACTTC
d_gene: -; v_gene: TRBV2; j_gene: TRBJ2-5; abundance: -; CDR3aa: CASRGFEAAQETQYF; CDR3nt: TGTGCCAGCCGAGGGTTTGAAGCTGCCCAAGAGACCCAGTACTTC
d_gene: -; v_gene: TRBV7-9; j_gene: TRBJ2-7; abundance: -; CDR3aa: CASSIPSAGTYEQYF; CDR3nt: TGTGCCAGCAGCATTCCGAGCGCCGGCACCTACGAGCAGTACTTC
d_gene: TRBD1; v_gene: TRBV10-3; j_gene: TRBJ2-7; abundance: -; CDR3aa: CAISESGTGPNEQYF; CDR3nt: TGTGCCATCAGTGAGTCTGGGACAGGGCCCAACGAGCAGTACTTC
d_gene: -; v_gene: TRBV13; j_gene: TRBJ2-7; abundance: -; CDR3aa: CASSLGGYEQYF; CDR3nt: TGTGCCAGCAGCTTAGGCGGTTACGAGCAGTACTTC
d_gene: TRBD1; v_gene: TRBV11-2; j_gene: TRBJ1-3; abundance: once; CDR3aa: CASSLGTGHSGNTIYF; CDR3nt: TGTGCCAGCAGCTTAGGGACAGGCCACTCTGGAAACACCATATATTTT
d_gene: -; v_gene: TRBV7-9; j_gene: TRBJ2-1; abundance: -; CDR3aa: CASSHPSLMSASSYNEQFF; CDR3nt: TGTGCCAGCAGCCACCCATCGCTGATGAGCGCGAGCTCCTACAATGAGCAGTTCTTC
d_gene: TRBD1; v_gene: TRBV11-3; j_gene: TRBJ2-1; abundance: -; CDR3aa: CASARDRINNEQFF; CDR3nt: TGTGCCAGCGCTCGGGACAGGATAAACAATGAGCAGTTCTTC
d_gene: TRBD2; v_gene: TRBV7-3; j_gene: TRBJ2-1; abundance: -; CDR3aa: CASSLYGMGTSGRGEQFF; CDR3nt: TGTGCCAGCAGCTTATATGGCATGGGGACTAGCGGGAGAGGCGAGCAGTTCTTC
d_gene: -; v_gene: TRBV6-5; j_gene: TRBJ2-7; abundance: -; CDR3aa: CASSPAGGKPYEQYF; CDR3nt: TGTGCCAGCAGCCCCGCCGGAGGGAAGCCTTACGAGCAGTACTTC
d_gene: -; v_gene: TRBV6-1; j_gene: TRBJ1-5; abundance: -; CDR3aa: CASSEFGGIYQPQHF; CDR3nt: TGTGCCAGCAGTGAATTCGGGGGGATTTATCAGCCCCAGCATTTT
d_gene: -; v_gene: TRBV5-4; j_gene: TRBJ2-5; abundance: once; CDR3aa: CASSLLGGGRETQYF; CDR3nt: TGTGCCAGCAGCTTGTTGGGGGGGGGCCGAGAGACCCAGTACTTC
d_gene: TRBD1; v_gene: TRBV7-9; j_gene: TRBJ2-2; abundance: -; CDR3aa: CASSEDRPTNTGELFF; CDR3nt: TGTGCCAGCAGCGAGGACAGGCCTACAAACACCGGGGAGCTGTTTTTT
d_gene: -; v_gene: TRBV6-5; j_gene: TRBJ2-3; abundance: -; CDR3aa: CASGTRLYTQYF; CDR3nt: TGTGCCAGCGGGACACGCCTCTATACGCAGTATTTT
d_gene: TRBD1; v_gene: TRBV3-1/TRBV3-2; j_gene: TRBJ1-1; abundance: once; CDR3aa: CASSHLTGGSEAFF; CDR3nt: TGTGCCAGCAGCCATTTAACAGGGGGCTCTGAAGCTTTCTTT
d_gene: -; v_gene: TRBV6-5; j_gene: TRBJ2-7; abundance: -; CDR3aa: CASSRGGDEQYF; CDR3nt: TGTGCCAGCAGCCGAGGCGGGGACGAGCAGTACTTC
d_gene: TRBD1; v_gene: TRBV7-9; j_gene: TRBJ1-1; abundance: few; CDR3aa: CASSPRGPMNTEAFF; CDR3nt: TGTGCCAGCAGCCCTAGGGGGCCTATGAACACTGAAGCTTTCTTT
d_gene: -; v_gene: TRBV7-2; j_gene: TRBJ1-4; abundance: -; CDR3aa: CASSPNTPSAVTNEKLFF; CDR3nt: TGTGCCAGCAGCCCAAACACCCCTTCTGCGGTGACTAATGAAAAACTGTTTTTT
d_gene: -; v_gene: TRBV19; j_gene: TRBJ1-5; abundance: few; CDR3aa: CASSIGNQPQHF; CDR3nt: TGTGCCAGTAGTATCGGTAATCAGCCCCAGCATTTT
d_gene: -; v_gene: TRBV5-4; j_gene: TRBJ2-5; abundance: -; CDR3aa: CASSQPSGVGETQYF; CDR3nt: TGTGCCAGCAGCCAACCATCGGGGGTTGGGGAGACCCAGTACTTC